This T cell receptor beta chain was sequenced for a study of blood T cell repertoires in COVID-19. Here immunoSEQ multiplex PCR was the method, and the copy in TCRdb shows in-frame clones only, minus some. The table lists about 190,000 clones, more than 75% of them singletons. The germline CDR1 and CDR2 sequences are LGHNA and YSLEER. CDR3 length: 17 amino acids. V was pared by 0 bases and J by 13 bases, with 24 bases between. The rearrangement links TRBV4-3 to TRBJ2-2, with TRBD2 as a possible D gene (5 bases). Sequenced sample: peripheral blood. This clonotype was obtained from a woman of 80 years or more with acute or convalescent COVID-19. CDR3 protein: CASSQEGPRAEGDWLFF. The CDR3 nucleotides read TGCGCCAGCAGCCAAGAGGGTCCCCGGGCCGAGGGTGACTGGCTGTTTTTT.